The source of this T cell receptor (beta chain) is a study of cytomegalovirus exposure and HLA in healthy donors. The PCR contained 60 Vbeta and 13 Jbeta primers. Assay used: immunoSEQ multiplex PCR; TCRdb lists only in-frame clones, some missing. The sample carries some 130,000 clones, 75% to 80% recorded once. CDR1 MRHNA and CDR2 SNTAGT come from the germline V gene. This CDR3 region has 16 residues. Trimming pared 1 base from V and 2 bases from J, leaving 14 bases between. Sequencing was performed on PBMCs. This TCR was recovered from a male donor in good health and CMV-seronegative. The chain combines TRBV6-4 with TRBJ1-2, with D tentatively TRBD1 (6 bases). CDR3: CASSDLPGDSNYGYTF. Here the CDR3 DNA reads TGTGCCAGCAGTGACTTGCCAGGGGATTCGAACTATGGCTACACCTTC.